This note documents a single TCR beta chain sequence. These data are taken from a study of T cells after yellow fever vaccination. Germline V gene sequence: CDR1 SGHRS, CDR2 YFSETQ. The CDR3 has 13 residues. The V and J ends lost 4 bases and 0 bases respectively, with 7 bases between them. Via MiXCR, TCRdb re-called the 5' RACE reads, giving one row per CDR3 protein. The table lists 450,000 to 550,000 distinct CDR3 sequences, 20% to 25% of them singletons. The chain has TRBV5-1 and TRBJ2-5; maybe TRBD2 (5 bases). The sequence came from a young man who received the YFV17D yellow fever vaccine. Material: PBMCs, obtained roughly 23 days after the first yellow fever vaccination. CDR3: CASSADYQETQYF. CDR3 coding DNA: TGCGCCAGCAGCGCGGACTACCAAGAGACCCAGTACTTC. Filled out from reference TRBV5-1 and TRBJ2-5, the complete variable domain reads KAGVTQTPRYLIKTRGQQVTLSCSPISGHRSVSWYQQTPGQGLQFLFEYFSETQRNKGNFPGRFSGRQFSNSRSEMNVSTLELGDSALYLCASSADYQETQYFGPGTRLLVL.